The present entry profiles one T cell receptor beta chain with its context. This sample is drawn from a study of cytomegalovirus exposure and HLA in healthy donors. PCR employed 60 Vbeta and 13 Jbeta primers. Only in-frame clones appear in the TCRdb table, and some are missing; sequencing was by immunoSEQ multiplex PCR. Of 110,000 or so clones in the sample, approximately 69% were seen once. The V gene's germline CDR1 is SEHNR and CDR2 FQNEAQ (reference sequence). Trimming cost V 1 base and J 5 bases; bases outside gene matches: 2. The CDR3 runs to 14 residues. The TCR was taken from a woman aged 45-60 years in good health and CMV-seropositive. V usage is TRBV7-9 and J usage is TRBJ1-1; 9 nucleotides agree with TRBD1. The specimen was PBMCs. CDR3 DNA: TGTGCCAGCAGCTTAGGGACAGGGGTAACTGAAGCTTTCTTT. Amino acid sequence: CASSLGTGVTEAFF.